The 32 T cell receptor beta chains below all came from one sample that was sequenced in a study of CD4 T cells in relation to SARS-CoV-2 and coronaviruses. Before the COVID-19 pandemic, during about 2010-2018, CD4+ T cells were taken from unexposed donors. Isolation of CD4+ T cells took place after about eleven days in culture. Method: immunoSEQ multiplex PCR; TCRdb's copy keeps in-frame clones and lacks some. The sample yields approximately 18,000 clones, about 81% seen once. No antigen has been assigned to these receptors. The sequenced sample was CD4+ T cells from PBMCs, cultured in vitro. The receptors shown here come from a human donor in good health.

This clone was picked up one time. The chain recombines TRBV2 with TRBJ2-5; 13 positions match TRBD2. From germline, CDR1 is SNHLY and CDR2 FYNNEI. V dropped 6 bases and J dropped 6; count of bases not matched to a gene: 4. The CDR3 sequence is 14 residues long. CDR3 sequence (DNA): TGTGCCAGCAGCGGGACTAGCGGGGTACAGACCCAGTACTTC. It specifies CASSGTSGVQTQYF. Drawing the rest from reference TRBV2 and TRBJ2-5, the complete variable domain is EPEVTQTPSHQVTQMGQEVILRCVPISNHLYFYWYRQILGQKVEFLVSFYNNEISEKSEIFDDQFSVERPDGSNFTLKIRSTKLEDSAMYFCASSGTSGVQTQYFGPGTRLLVL.

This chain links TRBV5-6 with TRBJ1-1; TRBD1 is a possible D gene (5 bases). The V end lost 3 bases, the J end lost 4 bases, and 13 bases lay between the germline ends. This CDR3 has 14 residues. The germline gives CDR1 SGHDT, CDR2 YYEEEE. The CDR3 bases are TGTGCCAGCAGCTCGGGGCCTTTAGGCACTGAAGCTTTCTTT. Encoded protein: CASSSGPLGTEAFF.

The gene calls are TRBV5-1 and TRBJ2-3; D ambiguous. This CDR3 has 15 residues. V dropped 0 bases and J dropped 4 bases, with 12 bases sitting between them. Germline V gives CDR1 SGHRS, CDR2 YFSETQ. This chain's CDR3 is CASSLVDPAADTQYF. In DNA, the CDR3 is TGCGCCAGCAGCTTGGTGGATCCGGCGGCAGATACGCAGTATTTT.

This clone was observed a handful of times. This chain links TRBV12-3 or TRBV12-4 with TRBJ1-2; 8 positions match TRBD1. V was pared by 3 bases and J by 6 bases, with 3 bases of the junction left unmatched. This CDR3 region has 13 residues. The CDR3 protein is CASSLTGVDGYTF. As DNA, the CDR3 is TGTGCCAGCAGTTTGACAGGGGTTGATGGCTACACCTTC.

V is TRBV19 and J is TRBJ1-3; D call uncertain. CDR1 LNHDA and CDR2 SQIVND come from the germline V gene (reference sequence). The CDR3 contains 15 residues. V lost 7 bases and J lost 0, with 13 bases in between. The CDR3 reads CASTPAEVSGNTIYF. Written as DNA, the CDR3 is TGTGCCAGTACCCCGGCAGAAGTCTCTGGAAACACCATATATTTT.

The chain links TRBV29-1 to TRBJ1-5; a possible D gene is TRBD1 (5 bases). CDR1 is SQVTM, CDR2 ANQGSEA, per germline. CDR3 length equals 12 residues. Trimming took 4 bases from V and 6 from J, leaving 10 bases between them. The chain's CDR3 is CSVGEGFQPQHF. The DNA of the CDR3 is TGCAGCGTTGGGGAGGGGTTTCAGCCCCAGCATTTT.

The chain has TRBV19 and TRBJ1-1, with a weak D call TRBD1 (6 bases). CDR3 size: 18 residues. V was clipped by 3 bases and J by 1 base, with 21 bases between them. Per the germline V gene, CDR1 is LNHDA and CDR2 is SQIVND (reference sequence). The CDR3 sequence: CASSIGDNLAGENTEAFF. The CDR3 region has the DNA TGTGCCAGTAGTATCGGGGACAACCTGGCGGGGGAGAACACTGAAGCTTTCTTT.

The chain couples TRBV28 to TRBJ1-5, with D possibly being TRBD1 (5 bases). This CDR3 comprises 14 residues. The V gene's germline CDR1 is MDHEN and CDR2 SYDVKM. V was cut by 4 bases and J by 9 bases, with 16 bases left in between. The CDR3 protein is CASSSGASKGPQHF. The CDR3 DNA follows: TGTGCCAGCAGTTCCGGGGCCTCTAAAGGGCCCCAGCATTTT. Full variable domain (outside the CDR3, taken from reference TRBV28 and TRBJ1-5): DVKVTQSSRYLVKRTGEKVFLECVQDMDHENMFWYRQDPGLGLRLIYFSYDVKMKEKGDIPEGYSVSREKKERFSLILESASTNQTSMYLCASSSGASKGPQHFGDGTRLSIL.

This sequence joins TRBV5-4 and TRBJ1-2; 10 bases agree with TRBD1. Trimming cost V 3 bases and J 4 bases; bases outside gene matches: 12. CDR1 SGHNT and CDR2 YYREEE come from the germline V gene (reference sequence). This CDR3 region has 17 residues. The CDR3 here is CASSSFPTGGLGYGYTF. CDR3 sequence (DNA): TGTGCCAGCAGCTCATTCCCGACAGGGGGCTTGGGCTATGGCTACACCTTC. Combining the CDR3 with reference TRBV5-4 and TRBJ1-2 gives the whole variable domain ETGVTQSPTHLIKTRGQQVTLRCSSQSGHNTVSWYQQALGQGPQFIFQYYREEENGRGNFPPRFSGLQFPNYSSELNVNALELDDSALYLCASSSFPTGGLGYGYTFGSGTRLTVV.

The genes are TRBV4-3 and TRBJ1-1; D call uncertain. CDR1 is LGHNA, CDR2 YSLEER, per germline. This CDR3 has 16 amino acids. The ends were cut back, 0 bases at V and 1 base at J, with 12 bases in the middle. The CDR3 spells CASSQDPVGRNTEAFF. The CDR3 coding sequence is TGCGCCAGCAGCCAAGATCCTGTGGGCAGGAACACTGAAGCTTTCTTT.

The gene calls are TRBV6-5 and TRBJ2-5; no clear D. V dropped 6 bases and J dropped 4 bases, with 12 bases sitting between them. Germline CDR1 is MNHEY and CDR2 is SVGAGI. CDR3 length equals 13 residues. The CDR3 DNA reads TGTGCCAGCAGCCGCCCCTCGGTAGAGACCCAGTACTTC. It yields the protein CASSRPSVETQYF.

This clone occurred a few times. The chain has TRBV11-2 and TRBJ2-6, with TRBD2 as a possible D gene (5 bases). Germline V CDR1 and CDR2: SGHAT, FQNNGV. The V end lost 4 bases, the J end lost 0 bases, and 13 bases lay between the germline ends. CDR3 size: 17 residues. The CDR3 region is CASSSFRGDSGANVLTF. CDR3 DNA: TGTGCCAGCAGCTCCTTCCGGGGAGACTCTGGGGCCAACGTCCTGACTTTC.

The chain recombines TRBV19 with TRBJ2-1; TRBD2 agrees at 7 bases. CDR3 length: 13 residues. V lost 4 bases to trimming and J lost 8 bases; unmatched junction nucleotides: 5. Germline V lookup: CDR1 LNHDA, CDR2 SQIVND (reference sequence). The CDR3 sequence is CASSRGGTDEQFF. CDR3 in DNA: TGTGCCAGTAGTAGGGGGGGGACGGATGAGCAGTTCTTC.

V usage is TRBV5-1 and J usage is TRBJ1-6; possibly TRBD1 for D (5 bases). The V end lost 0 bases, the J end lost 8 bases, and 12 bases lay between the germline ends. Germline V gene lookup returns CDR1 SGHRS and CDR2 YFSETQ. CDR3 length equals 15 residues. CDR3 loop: CASSLVAGNDSPLHF. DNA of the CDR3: TGCGCCAGCAGCTTGGTAGCAGGGAACGATTCACCCCTCCACTTT.

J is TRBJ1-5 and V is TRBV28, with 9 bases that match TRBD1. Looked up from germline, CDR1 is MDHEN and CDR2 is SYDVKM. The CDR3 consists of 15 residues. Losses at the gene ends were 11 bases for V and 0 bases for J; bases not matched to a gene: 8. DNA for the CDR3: TGTGCCGCCACTACAGGGGGCGTTAGCAATCAGCCCCAGCATTTT. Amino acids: CAATTGGVSNQPQHF.

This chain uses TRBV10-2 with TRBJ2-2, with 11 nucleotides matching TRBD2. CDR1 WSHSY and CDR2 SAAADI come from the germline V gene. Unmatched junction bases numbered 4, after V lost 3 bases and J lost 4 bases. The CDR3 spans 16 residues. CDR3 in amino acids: CASSDPGTSGTGELFF. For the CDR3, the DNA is TGCGCCAGCAGTGACCCCGGGACTAGCGGCACCGGGGAGCTGTTTTTT.

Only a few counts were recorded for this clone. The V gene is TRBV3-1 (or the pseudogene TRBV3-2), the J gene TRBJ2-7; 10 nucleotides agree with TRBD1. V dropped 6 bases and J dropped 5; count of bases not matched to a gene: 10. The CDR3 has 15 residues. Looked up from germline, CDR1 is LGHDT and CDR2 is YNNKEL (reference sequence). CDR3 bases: TGTGCCAGCAGTCCCCCGGGACAGGGGCCAAACGAGCAGTACTTC. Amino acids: CASSPPGQGPNEQYF.

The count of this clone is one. The CDR3 loop is CASSLGQLEKLFF. The CDR3 nucleotides are TGCGCCAGCAGCTTGGGACAACTTGAAAAACTGTTTTTT. The rearrangement uses TRBV5-1 and TRBJ1-4; D unresolved. Germline CDR1 reads SGHRS; CDR2 reads YFSETQ. This CDR3 spans 13 amino acids. Trimming left V 0 bases short and J 7 bases short, with 7 bases between.

CDR3 in amino acids: CASSQDLPGQPGNIQYF. The CDR3 nucleotides are TGCGCCAGCAGCCAGGATTTACCTGGACAGCCTGGAAACATTCAGTACTTC. This chain links TRBV4-3 with TRBJ2-4; TRBD1 is a possible D gene (6 bases). Germline loops: CDR1 LGHNA, CDR2 YSLEER. The CDR3 is made up of 17 amino acids. The V end lost 3 bases, the J end lost 6 bases, and 21 bases lay between the germline ends.

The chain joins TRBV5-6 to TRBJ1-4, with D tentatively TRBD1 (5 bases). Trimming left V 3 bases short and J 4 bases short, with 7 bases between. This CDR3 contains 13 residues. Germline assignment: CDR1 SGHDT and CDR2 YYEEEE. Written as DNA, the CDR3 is TGTGCCAGCAGCTGGGGGATTAATGAAAAACTGTTTTTT. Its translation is CASSWGINEKLFF.

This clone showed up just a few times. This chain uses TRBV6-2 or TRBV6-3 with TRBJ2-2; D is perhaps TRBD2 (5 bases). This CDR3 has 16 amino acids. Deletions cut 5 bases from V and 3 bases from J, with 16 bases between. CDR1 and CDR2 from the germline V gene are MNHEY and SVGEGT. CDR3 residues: CASSGRASSDTGELFF. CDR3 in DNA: TGTGCCAGCAGTGGACGAGCTAGCAGTGACACCGGGGAGCTGTTTTTT.

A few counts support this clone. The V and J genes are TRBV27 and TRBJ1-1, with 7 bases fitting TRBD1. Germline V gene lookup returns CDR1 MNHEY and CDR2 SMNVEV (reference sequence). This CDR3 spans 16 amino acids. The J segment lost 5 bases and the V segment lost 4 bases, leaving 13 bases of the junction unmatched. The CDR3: CASSSGTASMTTEAFF. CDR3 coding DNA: TGTGCCAGCAGTTCTGGGACAGCATCGATGACGACTGAAGCTTTCTTT.

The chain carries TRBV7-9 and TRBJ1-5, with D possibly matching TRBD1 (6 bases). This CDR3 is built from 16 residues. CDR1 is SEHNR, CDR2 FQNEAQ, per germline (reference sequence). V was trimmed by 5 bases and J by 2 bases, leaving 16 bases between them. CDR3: CASSPGTLGGNQPQHF. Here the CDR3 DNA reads TGTGCCAGCAGCCCGGGGACATTGGGGGGCAATCAGCCCCAGCATTTT.

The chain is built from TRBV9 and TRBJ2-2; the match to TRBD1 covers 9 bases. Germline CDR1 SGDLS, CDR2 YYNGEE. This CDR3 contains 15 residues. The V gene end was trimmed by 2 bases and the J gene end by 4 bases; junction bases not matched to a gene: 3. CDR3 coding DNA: TGTGCCAGCAGCGTCGGGACAGGGTTCACCGGGGAGCTGTTTTTT. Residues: CASSVGTGFTGELFF.

Written as DNA, the CDR3 is TGCAGCGTTGGGAGTAGCGGGAGTACCTCGTGGGCCAAAAACATTCAGTACTTC. It translates to CSVGSSGSTSWAKNIQYF. J is TRBJ2-4 and V is TRBV29-1, with 9 bases that match TRBD2. V was pared by 4 bases and J by 1 base, with 14 bases of the junction left unmatched. Germline V CDR1 and CDR2: SQVTM, ANQGSEA. This CDR3 region has 18 residues.

The chain's CDR3 is CASSDRAEYQPQHF. The CDR3 nucleotides are TGTGCCAGCAGTGATAGGGCAGAATATCAGCCCCAGCATTTT. The V gene is TRBV2, the J gene TRBJ1-5; D is undetermined. Deletions cut 3 bases from V and 5 bases from J, with 11 bases between. CDR3 size: 14 residues. The V gene's germline CDR1 is SNHLY and CDR2 FYNNEI.

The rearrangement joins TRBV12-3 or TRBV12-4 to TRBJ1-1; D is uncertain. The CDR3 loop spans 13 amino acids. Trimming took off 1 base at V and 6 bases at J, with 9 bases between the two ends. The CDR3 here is CASSLGWSAEAFF. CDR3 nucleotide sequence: TGTGCCAGCAGTTTAGGCTGGTCAGCTGAAGCTTTCTTT.

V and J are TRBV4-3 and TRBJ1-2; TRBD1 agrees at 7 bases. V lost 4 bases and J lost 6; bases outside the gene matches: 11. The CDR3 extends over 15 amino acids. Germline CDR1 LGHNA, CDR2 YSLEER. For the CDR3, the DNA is TGCGCCAGCAGCCTCCTAGAGACAGGGAAGGATGGCTACACCTTC. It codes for CASSLLETGKDGYTF.

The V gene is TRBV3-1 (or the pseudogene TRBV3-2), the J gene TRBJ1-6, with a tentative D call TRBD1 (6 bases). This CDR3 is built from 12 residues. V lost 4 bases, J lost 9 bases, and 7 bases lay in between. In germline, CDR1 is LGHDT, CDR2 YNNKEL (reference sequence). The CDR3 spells CASSPQGSPLHF. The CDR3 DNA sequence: TGTGCCAGCAGCCCACAGGGTTCACCCCTCCACTTT.

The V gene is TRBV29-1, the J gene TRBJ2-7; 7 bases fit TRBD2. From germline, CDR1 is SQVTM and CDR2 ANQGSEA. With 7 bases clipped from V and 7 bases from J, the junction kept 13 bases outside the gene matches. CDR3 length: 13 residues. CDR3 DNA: TGCAGCGGGGGCGGGGCGTTCGGGGGGGAGCAGTACTTC. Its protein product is CSGGGAFGGEQYF.

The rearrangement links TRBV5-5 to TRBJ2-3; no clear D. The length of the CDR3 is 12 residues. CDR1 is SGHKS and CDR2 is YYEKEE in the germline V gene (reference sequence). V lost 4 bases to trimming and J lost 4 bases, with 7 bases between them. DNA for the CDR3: TGTGCCAGCAGCCGGCTACCAGATACGCAGTATTTT. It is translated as CASSRLPDTQYF.

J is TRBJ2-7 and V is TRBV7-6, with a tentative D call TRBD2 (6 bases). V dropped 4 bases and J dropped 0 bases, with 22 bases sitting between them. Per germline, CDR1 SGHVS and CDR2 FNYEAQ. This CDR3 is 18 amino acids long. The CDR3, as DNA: TGTGCCAGCAGCTCAGCGTGGCGGCGGAGGGGTAGCTCCTACGAGCAGTACTTC. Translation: CASSSAWRRRGSSYEQYF.